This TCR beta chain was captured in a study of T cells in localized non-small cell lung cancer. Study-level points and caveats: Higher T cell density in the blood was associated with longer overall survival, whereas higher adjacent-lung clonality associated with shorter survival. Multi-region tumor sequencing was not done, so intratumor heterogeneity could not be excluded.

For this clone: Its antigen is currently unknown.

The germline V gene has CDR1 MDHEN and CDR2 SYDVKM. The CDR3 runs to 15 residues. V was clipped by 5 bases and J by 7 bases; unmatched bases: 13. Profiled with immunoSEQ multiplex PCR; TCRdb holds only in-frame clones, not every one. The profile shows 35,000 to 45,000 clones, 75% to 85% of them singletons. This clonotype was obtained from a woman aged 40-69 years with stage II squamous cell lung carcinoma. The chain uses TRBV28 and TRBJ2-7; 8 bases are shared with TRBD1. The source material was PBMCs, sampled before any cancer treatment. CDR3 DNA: TGTGCCAGCAGTCGTCAGGGGGCAGGGGCTAATGAGCAGTACGTC. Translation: CASSRQGAGANEQYV.